This passage covers 23 T cell receptor beta chains from one sample sequenced in a study of blood T cell repertoires in COVID-19. Only in-frame clones appear in the TCRdb table, and some are missing; sequencing was by immunoSEQ multiplex PCR. Altogether 35,000 to 50,000 clones are present, around 83% being singletons, with the ten largest covering around 6%. The sample was peripheral blood. Receptor source: a woman older than 75 with acute or convalescent COVID-19.

The rearrangement uses TRBV19 and TRBJ2-2; no reliable D call. The CDR3 has 15 residues. The V and J ends lost 3 bases and 0 bases respectively, with 8 bases between them. Germline CDR1 LNHDA, CDR2 SQIVND (reference sequence). The CDR3 region is CASSMMAANTGELFF. The CDR3 coding sequence is TGTGCCAGTAGTATGATGGCAGCGAACACCGGGGAGCTGTTTTTT.

The chain recombines TRBV5-6 with TRBJ1-3; D is possibly TRBD1 (5 bases). V dropped 2 bases and J dropped 2 bases, with 11 bases sitting between them. Germline V gene data show CDR1 as SGHDT and CDR2 as YYEEEE. CDR3 length: 15 residues. CDR3: CASSLPPDTGNTIYF. Here the CDR3 DNA reads TGTGCCAGCAGCTTACCCCCGGACACTGGAAACACCATATATTTT.

The chain links TRBV7-2 to TRBJ1-4; 8 bases are a match to TRBD1. The CDR3 has 17 amino acids. Germline V gene sequence: CDR1 SGHTA, CDR2 FQGNSA. V shed 3 bases, J shed 11 bases, and the junction held 17 bases outside the gene matches. Here the CDR3 DNA reads TGTGCCAGCAGCTTGAGTTCCGGCGGGCAGGGGGCGAGCAAACTGTTTTTT. Amino acid sequence: CASSLSSGGQGASKLFF.

This chain joins TRBV7-9 and TRBJ1-4; 10 positions agree with TRBD1. Germline lookup yields CDR1 SEHNR and CDR2 FQNEAQ (reference sequence). CDR3 length: 15 residues. Losses at the gene ends were 5 bases for V and 7 bases for J; bases not matched to a gene: 7. This CDR3 reads CASSPRTGGGEKLFF. Here the CDR3 DNA reads TGTGCCAGCAGCCCCCGGACAGGGGGAGGTGAAAAACTGTTTTTT.

V is TRBV5-1 and J is TRBJ2-7; a possible D gene is TRBD2 (6 bases). Trimming removed 1 base from V and 0 bases from J, with 11 bases in between. The CDR3 covers 15 residues. The germline gives CDR1 SGHRS, CDR2 YFSETQ. CDR3 sequence reads: CASSLNAGSSYEQYF. CDR3 in DNA: TGCGCCAGCAGCTTGAATGCGGGGAGCTCCTACGAGCAGTACTTC.

V is TRBV28 and J is TRBJ2-3, with D perhaps TRBD1 (6 bases). V was trimmed by 6 bases and J by 4 bases, leaving 11 bases between them. CDR1 MDHEN and CDR2 SYDVKM come from the germline V gene. The CDR3 has 13 residues. The CDR3 here is CASRIRGPDTQYF. The CDR3 coding sequence is TGTGCCAGCAGAATCAGGGGACCAGATACGCAGTATTTT. Using reference TRBV28 and TRBJ2-3 for the parts outside the CDR3, the full variable domain is DVKVTQSSRYLVKRTGEKVFLECVQDMDHENMFWYRQDPGLGLRLIYFSYDVKMKEKGDIPEGYSVSREKKERFSLILESASTNQTSMYLCASRIRGPDTQYFGPGTRLTVL.

V and J are TRBV19 and TRBJ2-1; TRBD1 agrees at 7 bases. V dropped 6 bases and J dropped 9; count of bases not matched to a gene: 5. CDR1 is LNHDA and CDR2 is SQIVND in the germline V gene (reference sequence). The CDR3 is 12 residues long. The CDR3 spells CASRTGYAEQFF. CDR3 bases: TGTGCCAGTAGGACAGGGTACGCTGAGCAGTTCTTC.

V and J are TRBV7-3 and TRBJ2-2, with 10 bases identical to TRBD1. Germline trimming cut 5 bases from V and 1 base from J; bases unmatched to any gene: 10. The V gene's germline CDR1 is SGHTA and CDR2 FQGTGA. CDR3 size: 18 residues. DNA of the CDR3: TGTGCCAGCAGCCCCGGGACAGGGGCCACTATGAACACCGGGGAGCTGTTTTTT. Translation gives CASSPGTGATMNTGELFF. Full variable domain (rest looked up from reference TRBV7-3 and TRBJ2-2): GAGVSQTPSNKVTEKGKYVELRCDPISGHTALYWYRQSLGQGPEFLIYFQGTGAADDSGLPNDRFFAVRPEGSVSTLKIQRTERGDSAVYLCASSPGTGATMNTGELFFGEGSRLTVL.

This rearrangement joins TRBV7-2 to TRBJ2-3; TRBD2 agrees at 16 bases. After removal of 5 bases from V and 5 bases from J, the junction contained 7 bases not matched to a gene. Germline lookup yields CDR1 SGHTA and CDR2 FQGNSA. The CDR3 length is 17 residues. This chain's CDR3 is CASSPPGLAGGVDTQYF. CDR3 DNA sequence: TGTGCCAGCAGCCCCCCGGGACTAGCGGGGGGGGTAGATACGCAGTATTTT.

The rearrangement joins TRBV18 to TRBJ1-3; D gene unclear. CDR1 is KGHSH and CDR2 is LQKENI in the germline V gene. V shed 5 bases and J shed 4 bases, with 15 bases lying between them. The CDR3 covers 15 residues. The CDR3 spells CASSEDLAPGNTIYF. In DNA form, the CDR3 reads TGTGCCAGCTCAGAGGACTTAGCACCCGGAAACACCATATATTTT.

This sequence joins TRBV3-1 (or the pseudogene TRBV3-2) and TRBJ2-1; 8 positions match TRBD1. The CDR3 spans 14 residues. Germline values: CDR1 LGHDT, CDR2 YNNKEL (reference sequence). Trimming cost V 0 bases and J 5 bases; bases outside gene matches: 0. CDR3 region: CASSQEDRDNEQFF. Here the CDR3 DNA reads TGTGCCAGCAGCCAAGAGGACAGGGACAATGAGCAGTTCTTC.

The V call is TRBV21-1, the J call TRBJ2-1; the table's TRBD1 call for D was not verified on the DNA. TRBV21-1 is designated a pseudogene. The CDR3 totals 17 residues. The CDR3 DNA sequence: TGTGCCAGCAGCTTGTGCAGGGGACGGAGCTCCTACAATGAGCAGTTCTTC. This translates into CASSLCRGRSSYNEQFF.

The chain links TRBV10-1 to TRBJ1-1; a possible D gene is TRBD1 (5 bases). Trimming shortened V by 6 bases and J by 5 bases, and 16 bases separated the two germline ends. Germline lookup yields CDR1 WNHNN and CDR2 SYGVQD (reference sequence). The CDR3 consists of 14 residues. This chain's CDR3 is CASSLGGTRTEAFF. CDR3 coding DNA: TGCGCCAGCAGCCTGGGGGGTACGAGAACTGAAGCTTTCTTT.

V and J are TRBV7-9 and TRBJ2-7; 9 nucleotides agree with TRBD1. With 4 bases clipped from V and 4 bases from J, the junction kept 11 bases outside the gene matches. The CDR3 is made up of 16 amino acids. Germline V gene sequence: CDR1 SEHNR, CDR2 FQNEAQ (reference sequence). The CDR3 here is CASSSRGGTGPYEQYF. CDR3 nucleotide sequence: TGTGCCAGCAGCTCAAGGGGGGGGACAGGGCCGTACGAGCAGTACTTC.

The genes are TRBV19 and TRBJ2-7; 7 bases agree with TRBD1. The CDR3 has 14 residues. The V and J ends lost 3 bases and 1 base, in that order; junction bases with no gene match: 3. Germline CDR1 and CDR2: LNHDA and SQIVND (reference sequence). CDR3 residues: CASSIGQVSYEQYF. As DNA, the CDR3 is TGTGCCAGTAGTATCGGACAGGTATCCTACGAGCAGTACTTC.

The chain links TRBV5-5 to TRBJ1-2; no clear D. This CDR3 has 15 residues. V lost 0 bases to trimming and J lost 1 base, with 10 bases between them. The germline CDR1 and CDR2 sequences are SGHKS and YYEKEE (reference sequence). DNA of the CDR3: TGTGCCAGCAGCTTGGGACAAGGCGTTAACTATGGCTACACCTTC. Its translation: CASSLGQGVNYGYTF.

J is TRBJ1-1 and V is TRBV6-5, with D perhaps TRBD1 (5 bases). Germline values: CDR1 MNHEY, CDR2 SVGAGI. V was pared by 6 bases and J by 0 bases, with 14 bases between. The CDR3 extends over 15 amino acids. CDR3 in DNA: TGTGCCAGCAGGGACACGGGGGGATTGAACACTGAAGCTTTCTTT. Translated, it gives CASRDTGGLNTEAFF.

The chain carries TRBV29-1 and TRBJ2-7, with D perhaps TRBD1 (6 bases). V lost 4 bases and J 5 bases, leaving 12 bases between the germline ends. CDR1 and CDR2 (germline): SQVTM, ANQGSEA. The CDR3 runs 12 residues. DNA for the CDR3: TGCAGCGTTGGACAGGCCGGCAACGAGCAGTACTTC. Amino acid sequence: CSVGQAGNEQYF.

The chain employs TRBV19 and TRBJ2-2; 7 bases map to TRBD1. Germline CDR1 LNHDA, CDR2 SQIVND (reference sequence). The CDR3 covers 14 residues. Trimming removed 6 bases from V and 4 bases from J; junction bases left unmatched: 5. The DNA of the CDR3 is TGTGCCAGTAGCCAGGGGGTTAGCACCGGGGAGCTGTTTTTT. It yields the protein CASSQGVSTGELFF.

The V gene is TRBV5-1, the J gene TRBJ1-1; D is perhaps TRBD1 (5 bases). Germline V gene sequence: CDR1 SGHRS, CDR2 YFSETQ. Trimming stripped 0 bases from V and 8 bases from J, with 17 bases between. This CDR3 spans 15 amino acids. The CDR3 spells CASSLGGGRVQEAFF. CDR3 DNA sequence: TGCGCCAGCAGCTTGGGGGGAGGCAGGGTGCAAGAAGCTTTCTTT.

The rearrangement joins TRBV6-5 to TRBJ1-4; 7 nucleotides line up with TRBD1. This CDR3 is built from 14 residues. CDR1 and CDR2 from the germline V gene are MNHEY and SVGAGI. V dropped 5 bases and J dropped 3; count of bases not matched to a gene: 3. CDR3 sequence: CASSHRGSNEKLFF. The CDR3 DNA is TGTGCCAGCAGTCACAGGGGTTCTAATGAAAAACTGTTTTTT.

This clone was counted a few times. CDR3: CASSPGTGVPPLHF. For the CDR3, the DNA is TGTGCCAGCAGTCCCGGGACAGGGGTTCCGCCCCTCCACTTT. The chain employs TRBV6-2 or TRBV6-3 and TRBJ1-6; TRBD1 aligns across 10 bases. In germline, CDR1 is MNHEY, CDR2 SVGEGT. This CDR3 region has 14 residues. The V gene end was trimmed by 5 bases and the J gene end by 13 bases; junction bases not matched to a gene: 8.

V gene TRBV6-6 combines with J gene TRBJ2-7; D gene unclear. V lost 2 bases and J 2 bases, leaving 4 bases between the germline ends. Germline CDR1 reads MNHNY; CDR2 reads SVGAGI (reference sequence). The CDR3 length is 12 residues. This CDR3 reads CASSYVTYEQYF. The DNA of the CDR3 is TGTGCCAGCAGTTACGTAACCTACGAGCAGTACTTC.